This T cell receptor (beta chain) is drawn from a study of T-cell reconstitution after alpha-beta-depleted transplantation in children. It was with unique molecular identifiers that the TCRbeta library was prepared. TCRdb processed the PCR reads anew with MiXCR; each CDR3 protein has one entry. The sample holds 45,000 to 70,000 distinct CDR3 sequences, roughly 46% seen once. Regarding this clonotype: Its target is not known.

Study-wide results and caveats: Two months or so post-transplant, alpha-beta T cells reportedly derived from several hundred expanded graft clones. Surviving recipient cells, namely T cells and thymic progenitors, were the source of high day-60 TCRbeta diversity in some patients. T-cell numbers and diversity, one year after transplant, stemmed largely from T cells that were newly produced.

Per germline, CDR1 SGHDT and CDR2 YYEEEE. V dropped 1 base and J dropped 5; count of bases not matched to a gene: 3. This CDR3 spans 15 amino acids. The sequence was collected from a male patient younger than 18 who had a stem cell transplant for acute lymphoblastic leukemia, so the T cells may come from the graft donor. Sequencing used PBMCs, mostly from graft donor cells, obtained 360 days after TCRalphabeta/CD19-depleted stem cell transplant. The chain combines TRBV5-6 with TRBJ2-1, with TRBD2 matching over 10 bases. CDR3: CASSLWTSGHNEQFF. The CDR3 nucleotides read TGTGCCAGCAGCTTGTGGACTAGCGGACACAATGAGCAGTTCTTC.